This entry is about one TCR beta chain. The specificity of this receptor is unknown. Nothing much larger sits one base from this clone, and base qualities are not available. TCRbeta CDR3 regions were amplified from genomic DNA by means of the immunoSEQ Assay, a bias-controlled multiplex PCR. On the study's bioinformatics: The number of nucleated cells in each sample was estimated from the amplification of reference gene primers within the assay. Sequence reads were collapsed and filtered to measure the absolute abundance of every unique TCRbeta CDR3 rearrangement. For each sample, productive Simpson clonality was calculated as the square root of Simpson's diversity index over productive rearrangements. TCRdb obtained this table from immuneACCESS and retained in-frame rearrangements with V and J assigned. These tables miss some clones; where compared with another copy, unresolved V genes account for less than half of the shortfall, and the remainder is unexplained. The DNA was the basis for D and trimming; V, J and clone size are from that table. The sample contains more than 85,000 clones, roughly 79% of them found a single time. Approximately 16% of the sample is held by the ten biggest clonotypes.

This specimen comes from a study of blood T cell repertoires in COVID-19 (dated by TCRdb to the early 2020s). Concerning the study at large: The collaborator samples originated in the United States, Italy and Spain and spanned the acute and convalescent phases of COVID-19. The prospective study material was composed of cDNA or gDNA derived from T cells, B-cell-depleted T cells, or PBMCs. Subjects who had been exposed to COVID-19, were actively infected with it, or had recovered from it provided the deeply sampled blood TCRbeta repertoires that made up the dataset. The repertoires were released in a freely available public database meant as a resource for research on the immune response to SARS-CoV-2. The samples were drawn from two sources: the first 160 participants of the ongoing ImmuneRACE study, and 1,000 to 1,500 subjects contributed by 6 global collaborators. Sample metadata almost always included a de-identified subject ID, COVID-19 status, age in years and sex. Where HLA class I and class II types were available, the types were taken from metadata supplied by the sample provider, not from assay-based typing.

Whole blood was collected in K2EDTA tubes by collaborating institutions according to the institutions' own protocols. For TCRbeta analysis, collaborator samples were shipped as frozen whole blood, as isolated PBMCs, or as DNA extracted from either sample type. Here is what the overall study found, with its caveats: Clinical and demographic metadata were provided uncurated, with the amount varying by source and participant.

The CDR3 sequence holds 15 residues, the cysteine and phenylalanine included. Just CDR3 DNA is preserved here, 45 bases in frame from base 1. Ends trimmed: V by 2 bases, J by 2 bases; bases unmatched to a gene: 4. Reading the germline V gene (reference sequence) gives CDR1 LGHDT and CDR2 YNNKEL. The clonotype was recovered from a woman older than 75 with active or convalescent COVID-19. The rearrangement combines TRBV3-1 (or the pseudogene TRBV3-2) with TRBJ2-5, with TRBD2 matching 8 junction bases. The source material was peripheral blood. The sequenced DNA is TGTGCCAGCAGCCAAAACCCTAGCGGGCAAGAGACCCAGTACTTC. It encodes CASSQNPSGQETQYF.